The present entry profiles one T cell receptor beta chain with its context. Its antigen is not known. This sample was taken from a study of cytomegalovirus exposure and HLA in healthy donors. The overall study: Early on, a data release was issued that held 65 million to 100 million unique TCRs from HLA-typed donors. Study results and caveats: Some V segments (TRBV6-2 and TRBV6-3 among them) were excluded as indistinguishable.

The study ran its PCR with 60 Vbeta and 13 Jbeta primers. Authors' processing steps: Tens of millions of unique TCR beta chains, some 11 million shared, were counted in a later analysis. The method was immunoSEQ multiplex PCR; TCRdb's version includes in-frame clones alone and lacks a portion of them. V and J calls and clone size are as listed in that table; D and trimming were resolved from the DNA. The sample includes under 150,000 clones, 75% to 85% seen only once; the top ten take around 6.6%. The CDR3 sequence is 12 residues long. V lost 7 bases, J lost 4 bases, and 3 bases stayed unmatched. Germline CDR1 is SNHLY and CDR2 is FYNNEI.

The sequenced material came from PBMCs. V usage is TRBV2 and J usage is TRBJ2-5; TRBD2 matches at 7 bases. This TCR was recovered from a woman in her thirties or forties in good health and CMV-seropositive. The CDR3 sequence is CASMVAGETQYF. The CDR3 DNA is TGTGCCAGCATGGTAGCGGGAGAGACCCAGTACTTC.